This T cell receptor beta chain is from a study of cytomegalovirus exposure and HLA in healthy donors. Findings of the study overall: A later analysis reportedly found fewer N-insertions in an Asian-associated ancestry cluster than the roughly 700-donor mean. TCR beta sequences reportedly predicted the HLA-A and HLA-B alleles of most subjects accurately. The authors later linked a missense DCLRE1C variant to TCR beta V- and J-gene trimming. Within an earlier analysis, most TCR beta V segments proved productive either about 87% or about 30% of the time.

Comment on this clone: Its antigen is still unknown.

V shed 4 bases and J 3 bases; nucleotides not matched to a gene: 3. Germline V gives CDR1 SGHNT, CDR2 YYREEE (reference sequence). There are 14 residues in the CDR3. Both 60 Vbeta primers and 13 Jbeta primers went into the PCR. TCRdb's table, derived via immunoSEQ multiplex PCR, lists solely in-frame clones and lacks some. This table holds 81,000 or so clones, less than 65% found once. The sample was PBMCs. The receptor's source is a woman in her twenties or thirties in good health and CMV-seropositive. The chain carries TRBV5-4 and TRBJ2-1; 8 bases agree with TRBD1. CDR3 in DNA: TGTGCCAGCAGCGACAGGGGCAACTACAATGAGCAGTTCTTC. Translation gives CASSDRGNYNEQFF.